This TCR beta chain stems from a study of T cell responses to AZD1222 COVID-19 vaccine. Profiling relied on immunoSEQ multiplex PCR, and the TCRdb table lists in-frame clones only, not all of them. The sample contains approximately 130,000 clones, more than 85% of which appear only once. This clone was observed a handful of times. Sequencing was performed on peripheral blood, taken on day 0 of AZD1222 vaccination. This clonotype was obtained from an adult in good health.

Here the CDR3 DNA reads TGTGCCAGCAGCTTCCCGGGGGCCCAAGAGACCCAGTACTTC. It specifies CASSFPGAQETQYF. The J gene is TRBJ2-5, the V gene TRBV5-6; D tentatively reads TRBD1 or TRBD2 (6 bases each). From germline, CDR1 is SGHDT and CDR2 YYEEEE. Trimming left V 2 bases short and J 1 base short, with 9 bases between. This CDR3 has 14 residues. The full variable domain, rest sourced from reference TRBV5-6 and TRBJ2-5, is DAGVTQSPTHLIKTRGQQVTLRCSPKSGHDTVSWYQQALGQGPQFIFQYYEEEERQRGNFPDRFSGHQFPNYSSELNVNALLLGDSALYLCASSFPGAQETQYFGPGTRLLVL.